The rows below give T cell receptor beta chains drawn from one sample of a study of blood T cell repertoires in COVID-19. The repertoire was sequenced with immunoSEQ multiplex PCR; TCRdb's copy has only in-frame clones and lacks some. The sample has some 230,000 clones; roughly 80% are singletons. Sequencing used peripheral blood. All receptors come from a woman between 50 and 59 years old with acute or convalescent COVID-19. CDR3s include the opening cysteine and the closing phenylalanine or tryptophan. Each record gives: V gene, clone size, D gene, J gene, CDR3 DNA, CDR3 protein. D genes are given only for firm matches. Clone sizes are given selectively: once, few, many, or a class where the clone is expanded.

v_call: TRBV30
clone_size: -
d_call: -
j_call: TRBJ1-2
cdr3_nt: TGTGCCTGGGAGGCGGGGGGCATTGGCTACACCTTC
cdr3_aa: CAWEAGGIGYTF

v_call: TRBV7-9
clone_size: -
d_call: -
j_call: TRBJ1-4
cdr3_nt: TGTGCCAGCAGCTTAGCCGAGGTCGTAGATGAAAAACTGTTTTTT
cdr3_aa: CASSLAEVVDEKLFF

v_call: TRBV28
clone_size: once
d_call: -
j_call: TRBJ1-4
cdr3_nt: TGTGCCAGCAGACAAGACCGGGTCGGGGAAAAACTGTTTTTT
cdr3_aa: CASRQDRVGEKLFF

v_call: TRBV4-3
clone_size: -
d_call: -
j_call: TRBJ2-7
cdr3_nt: TGCGCCAGCAGCCAAGATTTGGATACGGGCTACGAGCAGTACTTC
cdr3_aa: CASSQDLDTGYEQYF

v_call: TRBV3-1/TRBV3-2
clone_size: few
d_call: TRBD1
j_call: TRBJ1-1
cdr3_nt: TGTGCCAGCAGCCCCACCGGGGGCAGGGGGGAAGCTTTCTTT
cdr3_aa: CASSPTGGRGEAFF

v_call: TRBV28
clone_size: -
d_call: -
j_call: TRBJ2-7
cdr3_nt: TGTGCCAGCATGGGCAGGACAGTTCCGTGGGAGCAGTACTTC
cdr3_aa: CASMGRTVPWEQYF

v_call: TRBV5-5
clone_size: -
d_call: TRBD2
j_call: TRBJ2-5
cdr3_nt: TGTGCCAGCAGCTGGAGGACTAGCGGTGAAGAGACCCAGTACTTC
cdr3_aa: CASSWRTSGEETQYF

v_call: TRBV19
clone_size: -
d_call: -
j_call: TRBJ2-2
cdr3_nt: TGTGCCAGTAGTAACCTCCTAGGCGAGGAGCTGTTTTTT
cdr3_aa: CASSNLLGEELFF

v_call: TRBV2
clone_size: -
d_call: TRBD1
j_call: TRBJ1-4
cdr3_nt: TGTGCCAGCAGTGGTAGGACAGGGGAAAAACTGTTTTTT
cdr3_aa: CASSGRTGEKLFF

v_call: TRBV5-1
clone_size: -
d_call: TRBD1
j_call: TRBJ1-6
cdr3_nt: TGCGCCAGCAGCTTGGAGGGACAGAGTAGTTCACCCCTCCACTTT
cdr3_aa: CASSLEGQSSSPLHF

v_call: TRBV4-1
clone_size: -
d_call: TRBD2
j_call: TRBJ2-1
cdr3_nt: TGCGCCAGCAGCCAAGATTTGGGTCGCGGGGGGGCCTCTATTAGAAATGAGCAGTTCTTC
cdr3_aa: CASSQDLGRGGASIRNEQFF

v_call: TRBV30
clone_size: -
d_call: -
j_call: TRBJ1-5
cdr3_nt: TGTGCCTGGAGTGCCGGGGGGCGCAATCAGCCCCAGCATTTT
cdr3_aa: CAWSAGGRNQPQHF

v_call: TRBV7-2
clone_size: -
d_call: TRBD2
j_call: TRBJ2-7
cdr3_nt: TGTGCCAGCAGCTGGGGGACTAGCAATGAGCAGTACTTC
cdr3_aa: CASSWGTSNEQYF

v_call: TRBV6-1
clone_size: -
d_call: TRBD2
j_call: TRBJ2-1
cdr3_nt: TGTGCCAGCAGTGAACTAGCGGAGAGACCCTACAATGAGCAGTTCTTC
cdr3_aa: CASSELAERPYNEQFF

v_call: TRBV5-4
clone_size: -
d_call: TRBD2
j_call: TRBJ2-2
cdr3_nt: TGTGCCAGCAGCTCTTGGGGACTAGCGGGGATGAACACCGGGGAGCTGTTTTTT
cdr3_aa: CASSSWGLAGMNTGELFF

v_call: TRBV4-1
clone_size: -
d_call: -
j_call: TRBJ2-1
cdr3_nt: TGCGCCAGCAGCCAAGAAGGCGACAGCTACAATGAGCAGTTCTTC
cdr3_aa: CASSQEGDSYNEQFF

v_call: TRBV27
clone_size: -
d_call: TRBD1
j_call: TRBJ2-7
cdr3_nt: TGTGCCAGCAGACCGGCCGGGACAGGGTCCTACGAGCAGTACTTC
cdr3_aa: CASRPAGTGSYEQYF

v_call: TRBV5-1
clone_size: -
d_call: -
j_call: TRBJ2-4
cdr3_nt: TGCGCCAGCAGCTTGGGGGGAGCCCAAAACATTCAGTACTTC
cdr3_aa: CASSLGGAQNIQYF

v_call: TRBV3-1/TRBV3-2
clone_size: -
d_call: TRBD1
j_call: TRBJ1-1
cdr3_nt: TGTGCCAGCAGCCAGAGGCCAGGGGGCACTGAAGCTTTCTTT
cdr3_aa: CASSQRPGGTEAFF

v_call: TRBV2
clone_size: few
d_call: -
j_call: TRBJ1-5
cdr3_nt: TGTGCCAGCAGTTACAGGAGAGATCAGCCCCAGCATTTT
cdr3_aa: CASSYRRDQPQHF

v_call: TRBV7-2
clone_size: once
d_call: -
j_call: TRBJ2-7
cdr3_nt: TGTGCCAGCAGCCCTCGGGGGTACGAGCAGTACTTC
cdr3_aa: CASSPRGYEQYF

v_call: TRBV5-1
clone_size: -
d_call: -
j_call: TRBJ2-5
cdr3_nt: TGCGCCAGCAGCTTGGATAGCGCGGAGATCCAGTACTTC
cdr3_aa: CASSLDSAEIQYF

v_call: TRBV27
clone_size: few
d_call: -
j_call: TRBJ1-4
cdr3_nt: TGTGCCAGCAGTCGGACAGACCTTGAAAAACTGTTTTTT
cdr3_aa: CASSRTDLEKLFF

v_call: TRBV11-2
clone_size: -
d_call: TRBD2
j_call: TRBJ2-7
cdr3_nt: TGTGCCAGCAGCTTCCCCGGGGGGGCCTACGAGCAGTACTTC
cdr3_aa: CASSFPGGAYEQYF

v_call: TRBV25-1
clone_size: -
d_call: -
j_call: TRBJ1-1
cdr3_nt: TGTGCCAGCAGTGAATCGGGAGGGTCGAGCACTGAAGCTTTCTTT
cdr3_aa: CASSESGGSSTEAFF

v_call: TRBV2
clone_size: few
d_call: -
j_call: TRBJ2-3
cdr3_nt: TGTGCCAGCAGTGGGTCTACCCCGGATACGCAGTATTTT
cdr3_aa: CASSGSTPDTQYF

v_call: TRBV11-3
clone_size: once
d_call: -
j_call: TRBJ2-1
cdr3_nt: TGTGCCAGCAGCTTAGAGAGTCCCAATGAGCAGTTCTTC
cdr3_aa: CASSLESPNEQFF

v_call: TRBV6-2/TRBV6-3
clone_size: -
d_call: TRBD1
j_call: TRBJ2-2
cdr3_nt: TGTGCCAGCAGTTACCCCCAGGGGGCTTACACCGGGGAGCTGTTTTTT
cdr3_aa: CASSYPQGAYTGELFF

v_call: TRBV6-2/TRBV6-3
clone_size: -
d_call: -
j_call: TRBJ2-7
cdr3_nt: TGTGCCAGCAGTAAAGGGGTGAACGAGCAGTACTTC
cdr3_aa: CASSKGVNEQYF

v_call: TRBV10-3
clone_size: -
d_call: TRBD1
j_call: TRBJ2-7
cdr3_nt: TGTGCCATCAGTGGGCCGGGACAGGGGGCGCAGGAGCAGTACTTC
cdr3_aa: CAISGPGQGAQEQYF

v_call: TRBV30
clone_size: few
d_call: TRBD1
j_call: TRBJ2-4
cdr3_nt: TGTGCCTGGGGGAACAGGGGGAGCAACATTCAGTACTTC
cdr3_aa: CAWGNRGSNIQYF

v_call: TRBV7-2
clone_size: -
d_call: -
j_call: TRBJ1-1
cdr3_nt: TGTGCCAGCAGCTTAGTAACCCGCGGGGGTGAAGCTTTCTTT
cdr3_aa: CASSLVTRGGEAFF

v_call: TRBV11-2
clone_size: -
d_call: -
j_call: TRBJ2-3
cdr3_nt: TGTGCCAGCAGCTTCAGCGGAACTAGCACAGATACGCAGTATTTT
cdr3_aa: CASSFSGTSTDTQYF

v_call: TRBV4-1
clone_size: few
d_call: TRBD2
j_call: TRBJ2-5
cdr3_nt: TGCGCCAGCAGCCCGGGACTAGCGGGGGGGCTTGAGACCCAGTACTTC
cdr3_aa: CASSPGLAGGLETQYF

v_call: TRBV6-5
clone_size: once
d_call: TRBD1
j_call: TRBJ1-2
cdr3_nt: TGTGCCAGCAGTACACAGGGGATCGGCTACACCTTC
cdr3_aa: CASSTQGIGYTF

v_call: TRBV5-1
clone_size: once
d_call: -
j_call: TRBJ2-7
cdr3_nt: TGCGCCAGCAGTCGGTCACAGGAGGGCTACGAGCAGTACTTC
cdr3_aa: CASSRSQEGYEQYF

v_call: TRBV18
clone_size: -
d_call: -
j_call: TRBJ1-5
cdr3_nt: TGTGCCAGCTCTCCCGAGGGGGAGTGGAATCAGCCCCAGCATTTT
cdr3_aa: CASSPEGEWNQPQHF

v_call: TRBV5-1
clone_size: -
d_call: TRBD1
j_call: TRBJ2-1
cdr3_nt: TGCGCCAGCAGTGGTACAGGGGTTTGGAATGAGCAGTTCTTC
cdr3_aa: CASSGTGVWNEQFF

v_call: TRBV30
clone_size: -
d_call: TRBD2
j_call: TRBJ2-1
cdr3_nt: TGTGCCTGGAGTGTAGTGGGGACTAGTGGCCTCAATGAGCAGTTCTTC
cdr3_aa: CAWSVVGTSGLNEQFF

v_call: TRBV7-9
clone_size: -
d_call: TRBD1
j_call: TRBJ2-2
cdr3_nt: TGTGCCAGCAGCGACAGGGGGGGCACCGGGGAGCTGTTTTTT
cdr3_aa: CASSDRGGTGELFF

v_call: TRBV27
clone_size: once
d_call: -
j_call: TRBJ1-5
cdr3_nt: TGTGCCAGCAGCCGTTATAGCAATCAGCCCCAGCATTTT
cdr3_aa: CASSRYSNQPQHF

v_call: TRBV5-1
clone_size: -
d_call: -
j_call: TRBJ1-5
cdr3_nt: TGCGCCAGAAAGGACACTAGCAATCAGCCCCAGCATTTT
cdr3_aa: CARKDTSNQPQHF

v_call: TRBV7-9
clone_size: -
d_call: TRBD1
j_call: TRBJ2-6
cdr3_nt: TGTGCCAGCAGACAGGGGGCTGTAGACTCTGGGGCCAACGTCCTGACTTTC
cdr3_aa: CASRQGAVDSGANVLTF

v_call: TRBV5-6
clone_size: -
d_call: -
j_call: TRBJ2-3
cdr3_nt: TGTGCCAGCAGCTTGGGCGGCGCCGATTATTTTGCGGCAGATACGCAGTATTTT
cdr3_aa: CASSLGGADYFAADTQYF

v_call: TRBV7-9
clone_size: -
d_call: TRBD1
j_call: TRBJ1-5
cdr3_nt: TGTGCCAGCAGCTTGGAGGGACAGGGGGCCGGGTTATATCAGCCCCAGCATTTT
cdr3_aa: CASSLEGQGAGLYQPQHF

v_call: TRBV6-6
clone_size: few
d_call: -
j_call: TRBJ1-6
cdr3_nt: TGTGCCAGCAGTTATGGCGGACAAGAAAATTCACCCCTCCACTTT
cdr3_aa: CASSYGGQENSPLHF

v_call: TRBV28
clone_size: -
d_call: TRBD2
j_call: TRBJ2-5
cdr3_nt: TGTGCCAGCAGTTTACTCGGGGGGGCTAAGGAGACCCAGTACTTC
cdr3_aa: CASSLLGGAKETQYF

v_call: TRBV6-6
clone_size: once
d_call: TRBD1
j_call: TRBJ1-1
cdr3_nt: TGTGCCAGCACCGAGAGGGCAGGGGGATACACTGAAGCTTTCTTT
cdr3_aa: CASTERAGGYTEAFF

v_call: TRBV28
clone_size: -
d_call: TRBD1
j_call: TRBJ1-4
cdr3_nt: TGTGCCAGCAGTTTGACAGGGGGCTTTGAAAAACTGTTTTTT
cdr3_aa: CASSLTGGFEKLFF

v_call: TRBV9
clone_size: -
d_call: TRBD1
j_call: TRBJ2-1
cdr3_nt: TGTGCCAGCAGCGCTACCGGGACAGGGTTTCAATTCTTC
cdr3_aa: CASSATGTGFQFF

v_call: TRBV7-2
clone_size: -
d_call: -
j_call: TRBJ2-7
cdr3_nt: TGTGCCAGCACCCGGATGAGCGGTACCTACGAGCAGTACTTC
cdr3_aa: CASTRMSGTYEQYF